This T cell receptor (beta chain) was obtained from a study of blood T cell repertoires in COVID-19 (dated by TCRdb to the early 2020s). About the investigation overall: Samples covering the acute and convalescent phases of COVID-19 were provided by collaborators in the United States, Italy and Spain. The repertoires were made available in a free public database intended to serve as a resource for research on the immune response to SARS-CoV-2. The prospective study material was composed of cDNA or gDNA derived from T cells, B-cell-depleted T cells, or PBMCs. The samples were drawn from two sources: the first 160 participants of the ongoing ImmuneRACE study, and 1,000 to 1,500 subjects contributed by 6 global collaborators. Subjects who had been exposed to COVID-19, were actively infected with it, or had recovered from it provided the deeply sampled blood TCRbeta repertoires that made up the dataset. Sample metadata almost always included a de-identified subject ID, COVID-19 status, age in years and sex. Where available, HLA class I and class II types were obtained from metadata supplied by the sample provider rather than from assay-based typing. Here is what the overall study found, with its caveats: How much clinical and demographic metadata was included differed by source and by participant, and the metadata was provided uncurated.

TCRbeta CDR3 regions were amplified from genomic DNA using the immunoSEQ Assay, a bias-controlled multiplex PCR. Per the source publication's procedure: The number of nucleated cells in each sample was estimated by amplification of reference gene primers within the assay. To quantify the absolute abundance of each unique TCRbeta CDR3 rearrangement, sequence reads were collapsed and filtered. Productive Simpson clonality was computed per sample as the square root of Simpson's diversity index over productive rearrangements. TCRdb holds this immuneACCESS table with in-frame rearrangements only. Some clones are missing; in checked studies, unresolved V genes explain under half, and the rest has no known cause. The V and J calls and clone size were taken over from that table, and D and trimming were inferred from the DNA. The sample profile shows about 70,000 clones; 81% of them were found once. The top ten constitute 20% to 25% of the sample.

The collaborating institutions used their own protocols to collect whole blood in K2EDTA tubes. Collaborator samples were shipped for TCRbeta analysis as frozen whole blood, isolated PBMCs, or DNA extracted from either sample type. Turning to this clone: Its antigen is currently not known. Base quality data are lacking; no much larger clone is found one base away.

The germline V gene (reference sequence) provides CDR1 MNHEY and CDR2 SMNVEV. V is cut by 5 bases and J by 3 bases, and the space between the germline ends is 10 bases. From the cysteine through the phenylalanine, the CDR3 covers 13 amino acids. Kept here is only the CDR3 DNA, which spans 39 bases and is read in frame from base 1. The chain joins TRBV27 to TRBJ1-2, with no D gene named confidently. Input material: peripheral blood. The receptor was isolated from a woman between 65 and 79 years old with acute or convalescent COVID-19. The CDR3 reads as follows: CASSPDSYYGYTF. The DNA sequence is as follows: TGTGCCAGCAGTCCCGACTCCTACTATGGCTACACCTTC.